The entry that follows covers one T cell receptor (beta chain) sequence. What it binds is unknown. This sample was included in a study of T cell responses to AZD1222 COVID-19 vaccine. Study-wide results and caveats: The study identified only five or six AZD1222 recipients as seropositive at baseline. Two AZD1222 administrations were followed by greater Spike-specific TCR breadth and depth. Sampled repertoires all dated from after the peak T cell response.

Profiling relied on immunoSEQ multiplex PCR, and the TCRdb table lists in-frame clones only, not all of them. The data show 77,000 or so clones, about 92% seen once. Trimming removed 5 bases from V and 8 bases from J; junction bases left unmatched: 9. Germline V gene sequence: CDR1 SGHAT, CDR2 FQNNGV. The CDR3 extends over 15 amino acids. Sequences were derived from peripheral blood, sampled on day 0 of MenACWY control vaccination. The V gene is TRBV11-2, the J gene TRBJ1-4; 9 positions agree with TRBD1. The TCR sequence derives from an adult in good health. This chain's CDR3 is CASSGRQGGREKLFF. The CDR3 coding sequence is TGTGCCAGCAGCGGAAGACAGGGGGGACGAGAAAAACTGTTTTTT.